Listed below are T cell receptor beta chains from one sample, sequenced in a study of blood T cell repertoires in COVID-19. The assay was immunoSEQ multiplex PCR, and TCRdb's table has in-frame clones only and misses some. The sample yields some 150,000 clones, approximately 81% seen once. The sequenced material came from peripheral blood. These receptors all come from a human donor with acute or convalescent COVID-19. The donor label of this sample is uncertain. CDR3s include the opening cysteine and the closing phenylalanine or tryptophan. The D gene is left open where the match is weak. Size is omitted from some rows. Given values are once, few, many or a class for expanded clones.

abundance	d_gene	v_gene	j_gene	CDR3nt	CDR3aa
.	TRBD1	TRBV5-4	TRBJ1-2	TGTGCCAGCAGCTTTGACAGGGGAAACTATGGCTACACCTTC	CASSFDRGNYGYTF
.	TRBD2	TRBV19	TRBJ2-3	TGTGCCAGTAGTCTAGTGGGGCTAGCGGGAATGGGTTCCCACGGGGATACGCAGTATTTT	CASSLVGLAGMGSHGDTQYF
.	.	TRBV28	TRBJ2-5	TGTGCCAGCAGCTCAATCGGACAGCCCCAAGAGACCCAGTACTTC	CASSSIGQPQETQYF
.	.	TRBV5-6	TRBJ1-6	TGTGCCAGCAGCTCAGACGGGGGGGGTTCACCCCTCCACTTT	CASSSDGGGSPLHF
.	TRBD1	TRBV24-1	TRBJ2-3	TGTGCCACCGAGAGACAGGGGACGCAGTATTTT	CATERQGTQYF
.	.	TRBV20-1	TRBJ1-3	TGCAGTGCTAGTAAGGAGCACTCTGGAAACACCATATATTTT	CSASKEHSGNTIYF
.	.	TRBV4-3	TRBJ2-1	TGCGCCAGCAGCCAAGTTGTGGCATACAACAATGAGCAGTTCTTC	CASSQVVAYNNEQFF
.	.	TRBV19	TRBJ1-2	TGTGCCAGTAGGGAGAGAAGGTCGTCACCCAATCGCTACACCTTC	CASRERRSSPNRYTF
.	TRBD2	TRBV28	TRBJ2-3	TGTGCCAGCAGTTTTGCGGGGGGCACCGGGGTGGATACGCAGTATTTT	CASSFAGGTGVDTQYF
many	.	TRBV19	TRBJ2-2	TGTGCCATCAGAGACAGATACACCGGGGAGCTGTTTTTT	CAIRDRYTGELFF
.	TRBD1	TRBV7-2	TRBJ1-1	TGTGCCAGCAGCTTGGCGACAGGGCTGAACACTGAAGCTTTCTTT	CASSLATGLNTEAFF
.	TRBD1	TRBV24-1	TRBJ2-2	TGTGCCACCAGTGATTCGGGACAGGGAGACACCGGGGAGCTGTTTTTT	CATSDSGQGDTGELFF
.	TRBD1	TRBV29-1	TRBJ1-5	TGCAGCGTCACGACAGGGGGGAATAGCAATCAGCCCCAGCATTTT	CSVTTGGNSNQPQHF
.	.	TRBV6-2/TRBV6-3	TRBJ2-1	TGTGCCAGCAGTCGACAGACGGCCTACAATGAGCAGTTCTTC	CASSRQTAYNEQFF
.	.	TRBV21-1	TRBJ1-4	TGTGCCAGCAGCAATATCCAGGGGGATATTAATGAAAAACTGTTTTTT	CASSNIQGDINEKLFF
.	TRBD1	TRBV5-1	TRBJ1-6	TGCGCCAGCAGCGGGGGGACAGGGAGCAACTCCTATAATTCACCCCTCCACTTT	CASSGGTGSNSYNSPLHF
once	TRBD1	TRBV30	TRBJ1-6	TGTGCCTGGGCAAGGGGGCTTGGGTCACCCCTCCACTTT	CAWARGLGSPLHF
.	.	TRBV19	TRBJ1-5	TGTGCCAGTAGTACGGGCGGGTGGGATCAGCCCCAGCATTTT	CASSTGGWDQPQHF
.	TRBD2	TRBV28	TRBJ2-7	TGTGCCAGCAGTTTAAGTCCGTCCACTAGCGGCTACGAGCAGTACTTC	CASSLSPSTSGYEQYF
.	.	TRBV19	TRBJ1-2	TGTGCCAGTAGTATAGATCCTGGCACGAACTATGGCTACACCTTC	CASSIDPGTNYGYTF
once	TRBD1	TRBV30	TRBJ1-5	TGTGCCTGGGGAAGAGACAGGGACAATCAGCCCCAGCATTTT	CAWGRDRDNQPQHF
.	TRBD2	TRBV7-9	TRBJ2-2	TGTGCCAGCAGCCCCCGGAGGGTAGCGGGGTTCGCGACCGGGGAGCTGTTTTTT	CASSPRRVAGFATGELFF
.	.	TRBV7-2	TRBJ1-5	TGTGCCAGCAGCTTAGCCGGGGGGCGCAGGTCCGGGCAGCCCCAGCATTTT	CASSLAGGRRSGQPQHF
once	.	TRBV15	TRBJ2-5	TGTGCCACCAGCAGAGGCGGGACCTATGAAGAGACCCAGTACTTC	CATSRGGTYEETQYF